Below, one TCR beta chain is given with its context. CDR3 length equals 16 residues. Unmatched junction bases numbered 7, after V lost 1 base and J lost 5 bases. Germline V gene data show CDR1 as SEHNR and CDR2 as FQNEAQ (reference sequence). The repertoire was sequenced with immunoSEQ multiplex PCR; TCRdb's copy has only in-frame clones and lacks some. The sample lists fewer than 400,000 clones, more than 70% seen once, with around 2% in the top ten. The source of the sample is a study of Ad26.COV2.S vaccination and SARS-CoV-2 variants. Treatment defined: around 19 received Ad26.COV2.S at low or high dose, single or two shots; 5 received placebo; per-sample allocation not given. Sampling was done on day 63 after the first vaccine or placebo injection.

The receptor comes from a person aged 18-60 years who received the Ad26.COV2.S COVID-19 vaccine or a placebo. This sequence joins TRBV7-9 and TRBJ2-3, with 9 bases identical to TRBD1. Material: peripheral blood, obtained in a trial of Ad26.COV2.S vaccine versus placebo. The CDR3, as DNA: TGTGCCAGCAGCTTAGACCCGGGACAGGGAATAGATACGCAGTATTTT. It codes for CASSLDPGQGIDTQYF.